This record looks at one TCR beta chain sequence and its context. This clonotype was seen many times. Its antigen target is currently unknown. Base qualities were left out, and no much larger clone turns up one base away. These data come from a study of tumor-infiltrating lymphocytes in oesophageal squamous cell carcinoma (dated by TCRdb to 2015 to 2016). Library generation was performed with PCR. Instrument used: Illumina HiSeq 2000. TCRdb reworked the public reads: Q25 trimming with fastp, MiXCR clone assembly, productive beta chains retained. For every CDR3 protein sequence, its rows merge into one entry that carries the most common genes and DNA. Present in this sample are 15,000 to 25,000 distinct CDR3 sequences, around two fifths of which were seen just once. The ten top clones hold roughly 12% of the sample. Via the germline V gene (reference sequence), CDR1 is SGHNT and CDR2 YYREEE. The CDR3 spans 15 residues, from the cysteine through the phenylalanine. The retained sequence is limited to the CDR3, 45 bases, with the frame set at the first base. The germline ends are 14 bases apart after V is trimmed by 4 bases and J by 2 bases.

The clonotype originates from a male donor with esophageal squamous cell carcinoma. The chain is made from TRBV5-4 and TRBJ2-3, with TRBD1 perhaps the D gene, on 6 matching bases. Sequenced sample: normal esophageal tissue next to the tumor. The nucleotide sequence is TGTGCCAGCAGCCTGGACAGAAAGCCCACAGATACGCAGTATTTT. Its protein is CASSLDRKPTDTQYF.